This paragraph covers one TCR beta chain sequence. Patients in Seattle were enrolled during active infection, then followed longitudinally. The data were taken from a study of blood T cell repertoires in COVID-19. Study as a whole: T cells, B-cell-depleted T cells, or PBMCs supplied cDNA or gDNA.

The table came from immunoSEQ multiplex PCR; TCRdb's copy has only in-frame clones and leaves some out. Of 200,000 to 250,000 clones listed, under 85% are singletons. CDR1 is SNHLY and CDR2 is FYNNEI in the germline V gene. With 3 bases clipped from V and 4 bases from J, the junction kept 6 bases outside the gene matches. This CDR3 contains 14 residues. This TCR came from a woman at least 80 years old with COVID-19, enrolled during active disease. Material for sequencing was peripheral blood. The chain joins TRBV2 to TRBJ2-7; TRBD1 aligns across 7 bases. The DNA of the CDR3 is TGTGCCAGCAGTGATCAGGGGGAAGGATACGAGCAGTACTTC. Amino acid sequence: CASSDQGEGYEQYF.